A single sample gave rise to the 7 T cell receptor beta chains below, sequenced in a study of blood T cell repertoires in COVID-19. The assay was immunoSEQ multiplex PCR, and TCRdb's table has in-frame clones only and misses some. This table has fewer than 450,000 clones, roughly 91% appearing once. Specimen: PBMCs or T cells enriched from blood (not recorded which). The receptor set was obtained from a young man who had recovered from COVID-19.

The chain couples TRBV3-1 (or the pseudogene TRBV3-2) to TRBJ1-5, with D possibly matching TRBD1 (5 bases). The germline V gene encodes CDR1 LGHDT and CDR2 YNNKEL (reference sequence). The CDR3 covers 15 residues. The V end lost 0 bases, the J end lost 2 bases, and 8 bases lay between the germline ends. CDR3 in DNA: TGTGCCAGCAGCCAAGATACCAGGGGCAATCAGCCCCAGCATTTT. Its translation is CASSQDTRGNQPQHF.

The genes are TRBV6-5 and TRBJ2-7; 10 bases are shared with TRBD2. In germline, CDR1 is MNHEY, CDR2 SVGAGI. V gave up 10 bases and J gave up 2 bases; unmatched junction bases: 5. The CDR3 contains 13 residues. The CDR3 region is CATQAGGTYEQYF. CDR3 coding DNA: TGTGCCACCCAAGCGGGGGGGACCTACGAGCAGTACTTC.

The chain joins TRBV3-1 (or the pseudogene TRBV3-2) to TRBJ2-5, with a weak D call TRBD2 (6 bases). CDR3 length: 15 residues. CDR1 is LGHDT and CDR2 is YNNKEL in the germline V gene (reference sequence). V lost 1 base and J 5 bases, leaving 14 bases between the germline ends. The CDR3 DNA reads as TGTGCCAGCAGCCAAGGGCCCCTTGGGGGGGAGACCCAGTACTTC. Its translation is CASSQGPLGGETQYF.

The chain has TRBV10-3 and TRBJ1-6; TRBD1 matches at 8 bases. This CDR3 contains 15 residues. Germline CDR1 and CDR2: ENHRY and SYGVKD. J was trimmed by 8 bases and V by 2 bases; bases with no gene match: 5. The CDR3 reads CAISEGRGRYSPLHF. Written as DNA, the CDR3 is TGTGCCATCAGTGAGGGCAGGGGGCGGTATTCACCCCTCCACTTT.

The CDR3 bases are TGCAGCGTTGCCCGGGAGAGGGAAGCACCTAATGAAAAACTGTTTTTT. This gives the protein CSVAREREAPNEKLFF. This chain connects TRBV29-1 to TRBJ1-4; D unresolved. V lost 4 bases, J lost 3 bases, and 18 bases lay in between. The germline CDR1 and CDR2 sequences are SQVTM and ANQGSEA. This CDR3 contains 16 residues.

The chain couples TRBV18 to TRBJ2-1; 9 bases are a match to TRBD2. V was clipped by 3 bases and J by 5 bases; unmatched bases: 5. Germline loops: CDR1 KGHSH, CDR2 LQKENI. This CDR3 region has 15 residues. The DNA for the CDR3 is TGTGCCAGCTCACCTCTAGCGGGGTCAGACAATGAGCAGTTCTTC. Amino acids: CASSPLAGSDNEQFF.

The chain combines TRBV7-2 with TRBJ1-3, with D uncertain. Trimming took 3 bases from V and 8 from J, leaving 23 bases between them. Germline values: CDR1 SGHTA, CDR2 FQGNSA. The CDR3 loop spans 17 amino acids. The chain's CDR3 is CASSFRRWRLPPDTIYF. Here the CDR3 DNA reads TGTGCCAGCAGCTTCAGACGCTGGAGACTCCCCCCGGACACCATATATTTT.